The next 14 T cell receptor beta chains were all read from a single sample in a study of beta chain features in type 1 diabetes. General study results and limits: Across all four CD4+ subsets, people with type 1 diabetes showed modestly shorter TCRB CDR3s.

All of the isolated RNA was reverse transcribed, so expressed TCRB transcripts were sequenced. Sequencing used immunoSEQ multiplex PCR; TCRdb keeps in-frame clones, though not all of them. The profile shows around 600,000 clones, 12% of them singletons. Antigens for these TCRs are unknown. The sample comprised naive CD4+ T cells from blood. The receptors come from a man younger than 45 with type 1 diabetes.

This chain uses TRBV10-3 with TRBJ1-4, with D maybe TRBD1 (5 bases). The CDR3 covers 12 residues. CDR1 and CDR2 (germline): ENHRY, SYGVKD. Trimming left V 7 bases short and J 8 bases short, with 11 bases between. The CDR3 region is CAIKRGEEKLFF. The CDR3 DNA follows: TGTGCCATCAAGCGGGGGGAGGAAAAACTGTTTTTT.

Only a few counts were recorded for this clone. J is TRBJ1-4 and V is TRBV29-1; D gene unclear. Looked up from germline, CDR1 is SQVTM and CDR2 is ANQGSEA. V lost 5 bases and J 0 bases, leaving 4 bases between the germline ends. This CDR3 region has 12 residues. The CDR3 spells CSVIATNEKLFF. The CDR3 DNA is TGCAGCGTTATAGCAACTAATGAAAAACTGTTTTTT.

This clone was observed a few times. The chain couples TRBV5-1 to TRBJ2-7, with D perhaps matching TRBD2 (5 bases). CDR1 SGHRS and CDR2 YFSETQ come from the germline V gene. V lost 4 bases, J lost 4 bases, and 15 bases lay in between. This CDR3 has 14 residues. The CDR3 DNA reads TGCGCCAGCAGCCACATGAGGAGAGGGTACGAGCAGTACTTC. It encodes CASSHMRRGYEQYF.

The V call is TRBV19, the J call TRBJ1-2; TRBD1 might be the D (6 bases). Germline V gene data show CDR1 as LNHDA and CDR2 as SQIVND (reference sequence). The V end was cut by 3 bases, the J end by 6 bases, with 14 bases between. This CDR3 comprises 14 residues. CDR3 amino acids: CASSMSRQDNGYTF. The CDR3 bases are TGTGCCAGTAGTATGTCGAGACAGGATAATGGCTACACCTTC.

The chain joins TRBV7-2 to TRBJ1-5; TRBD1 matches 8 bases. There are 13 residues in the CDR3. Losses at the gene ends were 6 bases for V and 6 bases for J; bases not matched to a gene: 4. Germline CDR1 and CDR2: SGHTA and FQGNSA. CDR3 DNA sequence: TGTGCCAGCAGTGACAGGGGCTTTCAGCCCCAGCATTTT. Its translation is CASSDRGFQPQHF.

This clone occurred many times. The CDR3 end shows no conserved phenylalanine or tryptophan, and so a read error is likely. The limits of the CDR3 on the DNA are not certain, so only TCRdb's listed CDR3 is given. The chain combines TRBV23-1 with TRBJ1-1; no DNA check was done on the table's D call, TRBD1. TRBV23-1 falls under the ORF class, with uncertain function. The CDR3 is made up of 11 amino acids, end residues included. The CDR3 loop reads CASSQEERKGA.

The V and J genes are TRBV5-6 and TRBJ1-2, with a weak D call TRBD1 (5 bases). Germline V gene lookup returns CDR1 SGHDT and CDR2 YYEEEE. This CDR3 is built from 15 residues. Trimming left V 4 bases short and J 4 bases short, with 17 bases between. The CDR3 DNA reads TGTGCCAGCAGCGGGCGGGACCCAGATGTCTATGGCTACACCTTC. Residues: CASSGRDPDVYGYTF.

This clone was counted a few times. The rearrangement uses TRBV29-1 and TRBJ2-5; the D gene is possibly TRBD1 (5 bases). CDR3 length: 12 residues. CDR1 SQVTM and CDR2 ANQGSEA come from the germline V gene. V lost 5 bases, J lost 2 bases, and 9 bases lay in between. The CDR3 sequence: CSVTTAQETQYF. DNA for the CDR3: TGCAGCGTTACGACAGCTCAAGAGACCCAGTACTTC.

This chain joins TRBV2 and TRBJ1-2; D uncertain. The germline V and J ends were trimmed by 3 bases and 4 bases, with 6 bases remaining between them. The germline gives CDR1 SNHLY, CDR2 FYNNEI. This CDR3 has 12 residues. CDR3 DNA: TGTGCCAGCAGTGACAGTCTCTATGGCTACACCTTC. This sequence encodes CASSDSLYGYTF.

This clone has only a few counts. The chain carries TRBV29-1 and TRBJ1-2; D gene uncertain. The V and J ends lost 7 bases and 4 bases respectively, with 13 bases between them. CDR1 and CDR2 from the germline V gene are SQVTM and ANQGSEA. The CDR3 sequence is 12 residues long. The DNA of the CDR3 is TGCAGCGCTGAGGTGGCGTTCTATGGCTACACCTTC. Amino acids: CSAEVAFYGYTF.

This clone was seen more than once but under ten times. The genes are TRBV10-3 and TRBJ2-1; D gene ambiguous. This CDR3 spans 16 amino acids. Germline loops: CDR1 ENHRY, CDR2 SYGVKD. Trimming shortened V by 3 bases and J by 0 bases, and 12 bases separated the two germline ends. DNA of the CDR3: TGTGCCATCAGTGACGCGAGGAAGAGCTCCTACAATGAGCAGTTCTTC. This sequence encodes CAISDARKSSYNEQFF.

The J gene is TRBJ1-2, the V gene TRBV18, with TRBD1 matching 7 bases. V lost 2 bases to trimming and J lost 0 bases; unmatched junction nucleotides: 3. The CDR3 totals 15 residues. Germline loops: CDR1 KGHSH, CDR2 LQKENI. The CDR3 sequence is CASSPGDRANYGYTF. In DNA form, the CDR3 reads TGTGCCAGCTCACCAGGCGACAGGGCTAACTATGGCTACACCTTC.

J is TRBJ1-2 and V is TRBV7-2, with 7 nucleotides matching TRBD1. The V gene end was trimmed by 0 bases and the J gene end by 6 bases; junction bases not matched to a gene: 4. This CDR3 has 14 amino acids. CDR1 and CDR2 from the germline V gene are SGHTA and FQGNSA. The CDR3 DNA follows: TGTGCCAGCAGCTTAGCCGGACAGGCAAATGGCTACACCTTC. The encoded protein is CASSLAGQANGYTF.

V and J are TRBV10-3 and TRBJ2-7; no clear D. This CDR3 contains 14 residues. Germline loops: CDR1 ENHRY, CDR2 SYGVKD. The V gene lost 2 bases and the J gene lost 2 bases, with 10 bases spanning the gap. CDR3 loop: CAISEDGSAYEQYF. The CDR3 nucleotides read TGTGCCATCAGTGAGGATGGCAGCGCCTACGAGCAGTACTTC.